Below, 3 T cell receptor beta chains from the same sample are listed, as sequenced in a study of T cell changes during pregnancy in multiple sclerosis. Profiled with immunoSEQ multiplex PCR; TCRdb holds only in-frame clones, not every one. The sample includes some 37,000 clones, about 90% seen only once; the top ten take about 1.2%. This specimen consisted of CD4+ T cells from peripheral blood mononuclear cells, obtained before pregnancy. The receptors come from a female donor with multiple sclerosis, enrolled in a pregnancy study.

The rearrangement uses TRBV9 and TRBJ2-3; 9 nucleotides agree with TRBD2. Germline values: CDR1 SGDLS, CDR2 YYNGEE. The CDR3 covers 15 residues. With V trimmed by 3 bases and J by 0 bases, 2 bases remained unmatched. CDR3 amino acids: CASSASGISTDTQYF. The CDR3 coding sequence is TGTGCCAGCAGCGCTAGCGGGATCAGCACAGATACGCAGTATTTT.

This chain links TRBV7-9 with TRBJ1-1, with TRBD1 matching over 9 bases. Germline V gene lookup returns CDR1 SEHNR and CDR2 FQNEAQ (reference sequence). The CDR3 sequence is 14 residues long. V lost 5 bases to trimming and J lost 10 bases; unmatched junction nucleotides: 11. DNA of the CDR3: TGTGCCAGCAGCCCCAAGGAGGGGACAGGGCGAGCTTTCTTT. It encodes CASSPKEGTGRAFF.

The chain's CDR3 is CASSLGTKEETQYF. The CDR3 region has the DNA TGTGCCAGCAGCTTAGGGACTAAAGAAGAGACCCAGTACTTC. This chain joins TRBV7-9 and TRBJ2-5; D may be TRBD2 (6 bases). The germline V and J ends were trimmed by 1 base and 3 bases, with 9 bases remaining between them. Per the germline V gene, CDR1 is SEHNR and CDR2 is FQNEAQ (reference sequence). The CDR3 is 14 residues long. The entire variable domain, with the rest obtained from reference TRBV7-9 and TRBJ2-5, is as follows: DTGVSQNPRHKITKRGQNVTFRCDPISEHNRLYWYRQTLGQGPEFLTYFQNEAQLEKSRLLSDRFSAERPKGSFSTLEIQRTEQGDSAMYLCASSLGTKEETQYFGPGTRLLVL.